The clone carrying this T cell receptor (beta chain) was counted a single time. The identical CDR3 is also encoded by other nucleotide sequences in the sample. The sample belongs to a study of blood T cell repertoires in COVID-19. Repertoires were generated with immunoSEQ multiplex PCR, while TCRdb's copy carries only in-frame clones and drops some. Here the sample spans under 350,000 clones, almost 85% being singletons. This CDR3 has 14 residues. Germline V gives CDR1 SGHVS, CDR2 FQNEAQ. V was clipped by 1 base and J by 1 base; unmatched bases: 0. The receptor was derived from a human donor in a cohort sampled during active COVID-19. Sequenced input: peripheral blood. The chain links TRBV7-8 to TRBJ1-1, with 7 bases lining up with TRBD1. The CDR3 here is CASSLGQGNTEAFF. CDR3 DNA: TGTGCCAGCAGCTTAGGACAGGGGAACACTGAAGCTTTCTTT.